One and the same sample provided the 13 T cell receptor beta chains below, sequenced in a study of cytomegalovirus exposure and HLA in healthy donors. Assay used: immunoSEQ multiplex PCR; TCRdb lists only in-frame clones, some missing. Among some 76,000 clones, around 94% were seen once, and the ten largest hold over 2%. Sequences were obtained from PBMCs. The receptors derive from a woman between 18 and 30 years old in good health and CMV-seronegative.

V is TRBV10-3 and J is TRBJ1-2; 7 bases line up with TRBD1. The CDR3 runs to 13 residues. The V gene end was trimmed by 8 bases and the J gene end by 0 bases; junction bases not matched to a gene: 3. Germline CDR1 ENHRY, CDR2 SYGVKD. The CDR3, as DNA: TGTGCCATCGGAGACAGGGCTAACTATGGCTACACCTTC. It translates to CAIGDRANYGYTF.

This rearrangement joins TRBV27 to TRBJ2-5, with a tentative D call TRBD2 (6 bases). V lost 2 bases to trimming and J lost 5 bases, with 12 bases between them. The CDR3 consists of 14 residues. Germline CDR1 MNHEY, CDR2 SMNVEV (reference sequence). The CDR3 nucleotides are TGTGCCAGCAGTTTACAGGGAGCGGGCGAGACCCAGTACTTC. Encoded protein: CASSLQGAGETQYF.

This clone was counted a few times. CDR3 nucleotide sequence: TGTGCCAGCAGCGGCCAGACTCAAGACTTCACCGGGGAGCTGTTTTTT. It yields the protein CASSGQTQDFTGELFF. This chain uses TRBV9 with TRBJ2-2; D gene unclear. The ends were cut back, 3 bases at V and 4 bases at J, with 16 bases in the middle. Germline V gene lookup returns CDR1 SGDLS and CDR2 YYNGEE. The CDR3 contains 16 residues.

This chain connects TRBV18 to TRBJ2-7; D may be TRBD1 (6 bases). The CDR3 is made up of 13 amino acids. Trimming removed 5 bases from V and 5 bases from J, with 13 bases in between. Germline CDR1 is KGHSH and CDR2 is LQKENI. CDR3 region: CASSANRDDEQYF. DNA for the CDR3: TGTGCCAGCTCAGCCAACAGGGACGACGAGCAGTACTTC.

This sequence joins TRBV7-2 and TRBJ2-1, with 8 bases fitting TRBD2. The CDR3 runs 15 residues. CDR1 SGHTA and CDR2 FQGNSA come from the germline V gene. Losses at the gene ends were 1 base for V and 9 bases for J; bases not matched to a gene: 8. The CDR3 here is CASSLEGLESSEQFF. CDR3 in DNA: TGTGCCAGCAGCTTAGAGGGACTAGAAAGTTCTGAGCAGTTCTTC.

The CDR3 coding sequence is TGTGCCAGCTCAGGGACAGGGTATAGCAATCAGCCCCAGCATTTT. Translated, it gives CASSGTGYSNQPQHF. The rearrangement links TRBV18 to TRBJ1-5; 9 bases are a match to TRBD1. The CDR3 contains 15 residues. V shed 5 bases, J shed 0 bases, and the junction held 2 bases outside the gene matches. Germline CDR1 is KGHSH and CDR2 is LQKENI.

The rearrangement links TRBV4-1 to TRBJ2-1, with 14 bases fitting TRBD2. In germline, CDR1 is MGHRA, CDR2 YSYEKL. This CDR3 contains 15 residues. The junction had 5 bases not matched to a gene; V was cut back by 6 bases and J by 7 bases. This chain's CDR3 is CASRSGTSGGNEQFF. In nucleotides, the CDR3 is TGCGCCAGCAGATCCGGGACTAGCGGGGGTAATGAGCAGTTCTTC.

V gene TRBV5-4 combines with J gene TRBJ1-6, with D uncertain. The CDR3 length is 14 residues. From germline, CDR1 is SGHNT and CDR2 YYREEE (reference sequence). The V gene lost 1 base and the J gene lost 8 bases, with 10 bases spanning the gap. The CDR3 sequence is CASSLSRSDSPLHF. In DNA form, the CDR3 reads TGTGCCAGCAGCTTGAGTCGGTCTGATTCACCCCTCCACTTT.

The V gene is TRBV14, the J gene TRBJ1-5; D is undetermined. V lost 1 base and J lost 7, with 8 bases in between. In germline, CDR1 is SGHDN, CDR2 FVKESK. This CDR3 contains 13 residues. The CDR3 bases are TGTGCCAGCAGCCAAGGTAATGGCCAGCCCCAGCATTTT. Protein: CASSQGNGQPQHF. The variable domain in full, completed from reference TRBV14 and TRBJ1-5, reads EAGVTQFPSHSVIEKGQTVTLRCDPISGHDNLYWYRRVMGKEIKFLLHFVKESKQDESGMPNNRFLAERTGGTYSTLKVQPAELEDSGVYFCASSQGNGQPQHFGDGTRLSIL.

The chain couples TRBV7-3 to TRBJ2-3, with D maybe TRBD2 (6 bases). Germline CDR1 SGHTA, CDR2 FQGTGA. Trimming stripped 5 bases from V and 5 bases from J, with 17 bases between. This CDR3 region has 15 residues. CDR3 residues: CASSPYGGTGDTQYF. CDR3 nucleotides: TGTGCCAGCAGCCCCTACGGGGGAACAGGAGATACGCAGTATTTT.

This rearrangement joins TRBV2 to TRBJ2-5; TRBD2 matches 11 bases. J gave up 5 bases and V 2 bases, and 13 bases lay outside the gene matches. Germline-derived CDR1 and CDR2 are SNHLY and FYNNEI. This CDR3 contains 18 residues. For the CDR3, the DNA is TGTGCCAGCAGTGAATGGGCCCCCACTAGCGGGAGTTCGGAGACCCAGTACTTC. Translating gives CASSEWAPTSGSSETQYF.

The CDR3, as DNA: TGTGCCAGCAGAACGGGACAGCGTAATGAAAAACTGTTTTTT. As protein: CASRTGQRNEKLFF. V gene TRBV6-1 combines with J gene TRBJ1-4; 7 positions agree with TRBD1. The CDR3 contains 14 residues. CDR1 and CDR2 from the germline V gene are MNHNS and SASEGT. V lost 6 bases and J lost 4; bases outside the gene matches: 5.

The chain couples TRBV7-2 to TRBJ2-5; tentative D call: TRBD1 (6 bases). V dropped 2 bases and J dropped 0 bases, with 16 bases sitting between them. CDR3 size: 17 residues. CDR1 is SGHTA, CDR2 FQGNSA, per germline. CDR3 in amino acids: CASSLYRDNRYQETQYF. CDR3 coding DNA: TGTGCCAGCAGCTTATACCGGGACAATCGGTACCAAGAGACCCAGTACTTC.